This TCR beta chain was captured by sequencing in a study of blood T cell repertoires in COVID-19. The CDR3 runs 14 residues. The ends lost 2 bases at V and 7 bases at J; junction bases unmatched: 8. Germline V lookup: CDR1 MDHEN, CDR2 SYDVKM. Sequenced by immunoSEQ multiplex PCR; TCRdb stores in-frame clones only, minus some. The sample lists about 150,000 clones; 78% were seen once. The V call is TRBV28, the J call TRBJ2-7; 7 positions match TRBD2. The origin of this receptor is a woman over 75 with acute or convalescent COVID-19. Sequences were obtained from peripheral blood. The CDR3 coding sequence is TGTGCCAGCAGTTTAATATCCGGGAGGAAAGAGCAGTACTTC. It is translated as CASSLISGRKEQYF.